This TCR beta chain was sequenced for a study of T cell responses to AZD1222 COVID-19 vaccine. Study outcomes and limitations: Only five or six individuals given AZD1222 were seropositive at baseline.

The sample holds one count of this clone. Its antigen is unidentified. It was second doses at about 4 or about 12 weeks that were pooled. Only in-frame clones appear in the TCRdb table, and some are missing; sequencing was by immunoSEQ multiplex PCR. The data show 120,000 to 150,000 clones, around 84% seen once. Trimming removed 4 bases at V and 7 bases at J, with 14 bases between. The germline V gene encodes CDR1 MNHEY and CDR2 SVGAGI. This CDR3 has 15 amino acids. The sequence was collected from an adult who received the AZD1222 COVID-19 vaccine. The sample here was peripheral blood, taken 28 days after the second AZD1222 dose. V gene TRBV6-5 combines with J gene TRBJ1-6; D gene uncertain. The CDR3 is CASSFSIGSNSPLHF. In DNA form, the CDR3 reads TGTGCCAGCAGTTTTAGCATTGGGTCCAATTCACCCCTCCACTTT.